This TCR beta chain was sequenced during a study of spatial heterogeneity in lung cancer (dated by TCRdb to the late 2010s). In terms of the full investigation: Beta-chain transcripts were consistently detected in greater numbers than alpha-chain transcripts, which likely reflected higher beta-chain transcript abundance. In the raw uncorrected reads, each unique combination of TCR and UMI appeared more than ten times on average. The study quantitatively compared TCR alpha and beta repertoires across multiple tumor regions, matched nontumor lung and blood in non-small cell lung cancer. Nonsynonymous mutation counts, determined by whole-exome sequencing of tumor tissue, were related to TCR repertoire features. At surgery, both alpha and beta chains were TCR-sequenced in 220 tumor regions, 63 to 80 matched nontumor lung samples and 50 to 60 PBMC samples. Here is what the overall study found, with its caveats: Confirming at a functional level the hypothesis that regional TCRs recognize regional mutations was considered to require additional single-cell paired TCR alpha and beta sequencing. Ubiquitous expanded tumor TCRs were found in blood more often at tumor resection than at routine follow-up.

Receptor libraries were prepared by 5' RACE. Instrument on record: NextSeq 500. The TCR library protocol attached a unique molecular identifier to each TCR cDNA molecule to allow correction of PCR and sequencing errors. Processing in the source paper ran as follows. TCR identification, UMI-based error correction and CDR3 extraction were all carried out with Decombinator tools. TCRs above a frequency of 2 per 1,000, corresponding to the top 1% of the tumor frequency distribution, were defined as expanded. Each repertoire was subsampled 100 times to 5,000 TCRs, after which Renyi diversity was computed with the R vegan package. To build CDR3 similarity networks, amino acid triplet string-kernel similarity was used, and CDR3s were connected when their pairwise similarity was above 0.82. TCRdb itself trimmed the public reads at Q25 with fastp, ran MiXCR and retained productive beta chains. For every CDR3 protein sequence, its rows merge into one entry that carries the most common genes and DNA. The V and J calls reflect TCRdb's pipeline rather than the authors' work. Here the sample has around 45,000 distinct CDR3 sequences; over 9.5% occur a single time. The ten largest clones represent approximately 38% of the sample.

Only a few counts were recorded for this clonotype. What antigen it recognizes has not been identified. There are no base qualities to consult, and no much larger clone falls within one base. Inclusive of the bounding cysteine and phenylalanine, the CDR3 is 14 residues long. Solely the CDR3 DNA is kept, with 42 bases framed from the first base. The V end loses 6 bases and the J end loses 0 bases, and a stretch of 11 bases separates them. The germline V gene sets CDR1 to MGHDK and CDR2 to SYGVNS. The intended sense of this specimen's time point label: sample taken at primary tumor resection. Whole RNA extracted from tumor and nontumor lung tissue, or from cryopreserved PBMC samples, was used for TCR sequencing without cell sorting. Samples were obtained from approximately 70 patients with early-stage, untreated non-small cell lung cancer from the lung TRACERx cohort. Only patients for whom sufficient RNA was available from at least two tumor regions were selected for TCR sequencing.

The source was PBMCs, collected at surgery. The receptor comes from a female donor with early-stage non-small cell lung cancer. In this chain, TRBV25-1 is recombined with TRBJ1-1; the D gene lacks a confident call. The CDR3 in this case is CASSHGNMNTEAFF. The nucleotide sequence reads as follows: TGTGCCAGCAGCCACGGGAACATGAACACTGAAGCTTTCTTT.